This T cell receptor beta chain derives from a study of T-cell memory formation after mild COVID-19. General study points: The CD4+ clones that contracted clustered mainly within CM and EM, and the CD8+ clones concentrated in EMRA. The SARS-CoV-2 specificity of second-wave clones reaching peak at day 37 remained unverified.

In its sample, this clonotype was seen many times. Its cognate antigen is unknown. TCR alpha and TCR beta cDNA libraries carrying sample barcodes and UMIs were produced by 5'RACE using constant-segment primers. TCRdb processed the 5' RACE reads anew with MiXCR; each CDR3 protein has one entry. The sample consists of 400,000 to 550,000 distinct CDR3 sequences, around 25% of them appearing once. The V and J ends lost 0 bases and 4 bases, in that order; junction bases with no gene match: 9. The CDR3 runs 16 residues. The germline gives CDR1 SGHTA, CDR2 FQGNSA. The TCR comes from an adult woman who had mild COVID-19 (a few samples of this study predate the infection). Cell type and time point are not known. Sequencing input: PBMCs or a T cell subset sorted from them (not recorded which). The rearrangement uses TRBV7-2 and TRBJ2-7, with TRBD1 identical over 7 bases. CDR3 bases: TGTGCCAGCAGCTTAGCGGCTCTACAGGGGTGGTACGAGCAGTACTTC. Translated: CASSLAALQGWYEQYF.